This T cell receptor (beta chain) emerged from a study of blood T cell repertoires in COVID-19. Study as a whole: T cells, B-cell-depleted T cells, or PBMCs supplied cDNA or gDNA.

The germline gives CDR1 SGHVS, CDR2 FQNEAQ. The CDR3 contains 15 residues. The V gene end was trimmed by 1 base and the J gene end by 3 bases; junction bases not matched to a gene: 3. This table comes from immunoSEQ multiplex PCR, and its TCRdb copy is limited to in-frame clones, with some not included. The table includes about 92,000 clones, 80% detected once. The TCR was taken from a woman in her 70s with acute or convalescent COVID-19. The chain links TRBV7-8 to TRBJ2-7, with TRBD2 matching over 10 bases. Sequenced: peripheral blood. CDR3 residues: CASSLVLAGLYEQYF. CDR3 nucleotides: TGTGCCAGCAGCTTAGTACTAGCGGGACTCTACGAGCAGTACTTC.